This T cell receptor beta chain came from a study of PD-1 blockade in classical Hodgkin lymphoma (dated by TCRdb to 2018 to 2021). Study-level background: Nivolumab dosing was 3 mg/kg intravenously every 2 weeks, continuing until either disease progression or unacceptable toxicity. The study used CyTOF and TCR beta sequencing to define a peripheral blood immune signature of response to PD-1 blockade in classical Hodgkin lymphoma.

V lost 6 bases and J lost 6 bases; the stretch between them is 14 bases long. The germline V gene yields SNHLY for CDR1 and FYNNEI for CDR2. From cysteine to phenylalanine, the CDR3 is 14 amino acids long. The CDR3 DNA has 42 bases and is translated from base 1. Genomic DNA was extracted with the Qiagen DNeasy kit from unsorted PBMCs and from negatively selected CD4+ and CD8+ fractions. Using primers that anneal to V and J segments, immunoSEQ multiplex PCR amplified the TCR beta CDR3 regions. Amplification bias was minimized using a synthetic immune receptor repertoire, and residual bias was removed computationally after sequencing. Regarding the original processing steps: Repertoire diversity was quantified as the Shannon entropy index using custom Python scripts. Unsorted, CD4+ and CD8+ repertoires were analyzed separately, except for combined analyses in which CD4+ and CD8+ sequences were merged in silico. Clonal expansion was defined as at least a 2-fold frequency increase after treatment relative to C1D1, with a pseudocount of 0.5 for undetected baseline clones. Singleton clones were defined as clones with 0 or 1 copy at C1D1, and non-singleton clones were defined as clones with 2 or more copies. Clones expanded in unsorted samples were annotated as CD4+, CD8+ or unknown by matching protein sequences in sorted samples from the same patient. Diversity changes from C1D1 to C4D1 were tested in paired samples using Wilcoxon tests. The table was pulled from immuneACCESS by TCRdb, which kept in-frame rearrangements only. Such tables lose some clones; where checked, under half of the loss comes from unresolved V genes, and the rest has no known cause. V and J calls plus clone size are reproduced from that table; the DNA served to infer D and trimming. The sample data list tens of thousands of clones, and nearly 90% of these were observed just once. In total, the top ten clones hold 7% to 8.5% of the sample.

Overall results and qualifications from the work: Newly diagnosed patients were reported to have lower baseline TCR diversity than healthy donors, and relapsed/refractory patients were reported to have lower baseline TCR diversity still. Lower diversity was observed in patients in whom nivolumab was started less than 1 year after ASCT, and these patients were excluded from later analyses so that confounding by immune reconstitution would be avoided. The study was limited to a single clinical trial cohort, and causes of repertoire differences, possibly disease activity or prior therapy, remained undefined. CD4+ but not CD8+ TCR diversity rose significantly by C4D1 (p=0.0027 vs p=0.16), most apparent in complete responders (p=0.02). Among trial patients, those achieving complete response had baseline diversity similar to that of newly diagnosed patients, while diversity was significantly lower in partial responders and progressors.

Reading the label with the study, this specimen's time point is: cycle 4 day 1 (C4D1), after 6 weeks of nivolumab. All trial patients had relapsed after autologous stem cell transplantation, with cohorts A, B and C differing in prior brentuximab vedotin exposure. The trial cohort comprised approximately 55 patients with relapsed/refractory classical Hodgkin lymphoma whose best overall responses were complete response, partial response or progressive disease. Trial patients were treated with single-agent nivolumab in the multi-cohort phase II CheckMate 205 trial. An independent review committee assessed best overall response by applying the 2007 International Working Group response criteria. Trial PBMCs were obtained immediately prior to nivolumab initiation (C1D1) and on therapy at cycle 2 day 1 and cycle 4 day 1. Peripheral blood was collected in 8 mL Vacutainer Cell Preparation Tubes, from which PBMCs were isolated by centrifugation and then cryopreserved.

Remarks on this clone: There is no known antigen for this receptor. No much larger clone is present one base from it, and per-base qualities are unavailable.

Recombination joined TRBV2 with TRBJ1-4; no D gene call is confident. The sequence was collected from a human donor with classical Hodgkin lymphoma. The sample was peripheral blood mononuclear cells (PBMCs), taken before the fourth cycle of nivolumab. In nucleotide form, the sequence is TGTGCCAGCAGCGAACCGGGTTGGGATGAAAAACTGTTTTTT. Translated, this gives CASSEPGWDEKLFF. The full variable domain, with segments outside the CDR3 supplied by the reference TRBV2 and TRBJ1-4 proteins, appears as EPEVTQTPSHQVTQMGQEVILRCVPISNHLYFYWYRQILGQKVEFLVSFYNNEISEKSEIFDDQFSVERPDGSNFTLKIRSTKLEDSAMYFCASSEPGWDEKLFFGSGTQLSVL.